This is a list of T cell receptor beta chains from one sample in a study of PD-L1 blockade in urothelial cancer. The data were produced by immunoSEQ multiplex PCR, yet TCRdb's version contains in-frame clones alone and is incomplete. The sample shows some 65,000 clones, about 76% of them seen only once. The sequenced sample was PBMCs, obtained around atezolizumab (anti-PD-L1) treatment. The receptors originated from a man between 65 and 79 years old with urothelial cancer. Both conserved end residues are part of each CDR3. D genes are given only for firm matches. Clone size is shown for a subset of rows, as once, few, many or a class of expanded clone.

abundance	v_gene	d_gene	j_gene	CDR3aa	CDR3nt
few	TRBV5-1	-	TRBJ1-2	CASSLGGGTYGYTF	TGCGCCAGCAGCCTGGGTGGCGGCACCTATGGCTACACCTTC
few	TRBV28	-	TRBJ2-7	CASSLIQGQRYEQYF	TGTGCCAGCAGTTTAATACAGGGCCAGAGGTACGAGCAGTACTTC
-	TRBV2	-	TRBJ2-7	CASSPDRFDYEQYF	TGTGCCAGCAGCCCTGACAGGTTCGACTACGAGCAGTACTTC
-	TRBV19	TRBD2	TRBJ2-3	CASNRAGSQDTQYF	TGTGCCAGTAACAGAGCGGGAAGTCAAGATACGCAGTATTTT
once	TRBV2	-	TRBJ2-3	CASSESGSRTDTQYF	TGTGCCAGCAGTGAAAGCGGCAGCCGCACAGATACGCAGTATTTT
-	TRBV5-4	TRBD1	TRBJ1-1	CASSTDRGRVTEAFF	TGTGCCAGCAGCACGGACAGGGGGCGAGTCACTGAAGCTTTCTTT
-	TRBV10-3	TRBD1	TRBJ2-7	CAISERGQGAYEQYF	TGTGCCATCAGTGAGAGAGGACAGGGGGCATACGAGCAGTACTTC
-	TRBV7-8	TRBD1	TRBJ2-1	CASSLGTGSDEQFF	TGTGCCAGCAGCCTCGGGACAGGGTCGGATGAGCAGTTCTTC
few	TRBV7-8	-	TRBJ2-4	CASSPPGMTAKNIQYF	TGTGCCAGCAGCCCCCCCGGGATGACAGCCAAAAACATTCAGTACTTC
-	TRBV7-2	-	TRBJ2-2	CASSTSSVSGELFF	TGTGCCAGCAGCACCTCTAGCGTGTCCGGGGAGCTGTTTTTT
-	TRBV4-1	TRBD1	TRBJ2-1	CASSRRQGGGEQFF	TGCGCCAGCAGCCGCCGACAGGGGGGCGGTGAGCAGTTCTTC
once	TRBV5-6	TRBD1	TRBJ1-2	CASSLTLTGSGGGYTF	TGTGCCAGCAGCTTGACGTTGACAGGGTCAGGAGGAGGCTACACCTTC
-	TRBV19	TRBD2	TRBJ2-1	CASSLIGGSSYNEQFF	TGTGCCAGTAGTCTCATTGGCGGGAGCTCCTACAATGAGCAGTTCTTC
-	TRBV5-8	-	TRBJ2-7	CASSFEISRSYEQYF	TGTGCCAGCAGCTTCGAAATAAGTCGGTCCTACGAGCAGTACTTC
-	TRBV30	-	TRBJ1-1	CAWTGAGAWEAFF	TGTGCCTGGACAGGGGCCGGTGCATGGGAAGCTTTCTTT
-	TRBV15	-	TRBJ2-2	CATSRDSVNTGELFF	TGTGCCACCAGCAGAGATTCAGTGAACACCGGGGAGCTGTTTTTT
few	TRBV10-3	-	TRBJ1-4	CAISERGAREKLFF	TGTGCCATCAGTGAGCGGGGGGCGCGTGAAAAACTGTTTTTT
once	TRBV7-2	-	TRBJ1-3	CASSLQGNTIYF	TGTGCCAGCAGCCTGCAGGGAAACACCATATATTTT
-	TRBV10-3	-	TRBJ2-4	CAISEGASKNIQYF	TGTGCCATCAGTGAGGGGGCGAGCAAAAACATTCAGTACTTC
-	TRBV19	TRBD2	TRBJ2-3	CASSIPSTAGSTDTQYF	TGTGCCAGTAGTATACCCTCGACAGCGGGAAGCACAGATACGCAGTATTTT
-	TRBV25-1	TRBD1	TRBJ2-7	CASNPGTGPSYEQYF	TGTGCCAGCAACCCAGGGACAGGGCCTTCCTACGAGCAGTACTTC
-	TRBV5-1	-	TRBJ2-7	CASSSARGYSYEQYF	TGCGCCAGCAGCTCCGCTCGGGGGTACTCCTACGAGCAGTACTTC
-	TRBV14	-	TRBJ1-2	CASSRGGYGYTF	TGTGCCAGCAGCCGTGGCGGGTATGGCTACACCTTC
-	TRBV7-2	TRBD2	TRBJ2-1	CASSLGTSGTYNEQFF	TGTGCCAGCAGCCTAGGGACTAGCGGTACCTACAATGAGCAGTTCTTC
-	TRBV28	-	TRBJ1-2	CASSLYRADFYGYTF	TGTGCCAGCAGTTTATACAGGGCCGATTTCTATGGCTACACCTTC
-	TRBV5-1	-	TRBJ2-2	CASSPPLDTGELFF	TGCGCCAGCAGCCCGCCCCTAGACACCGGGGAGCTGTTTTTT
few	TRBV29-1	-	TRBJ1-1	CSSVVGEGTEAFF	TGCAGCAGCGTTGTCGGTGAGGGCACTGAAGCTTTCTTT
-	TRBV27	TRBD1	TRBJ2-2	CASQQGNSVTGELFF	TGTGCCAGCCAACAGGGGAATTCGGTCACCGGGGAGCTGTTTTTT
-	TRBV7-9	TRBD2	TRBJ2-5	CASSSDGRVAGAYQETQYF	TGTGCCAGCAGCTCGGACGGGAGAGTAGCGGGAGCCTATCAGGAGACCCAGTACTTC
-	TRBV7-9	TRBD2	TRBJ2-1	CASSSTSGASYNEQFF	TGTGCCAGCAGCTCTACTAGCGGGGCTTCCTACAATGAGCAGTTCTTC
-	TRBV5-1	TRBD2	TRBJ2-7	CASSQGLAALYEQYF	TGCGCCAGCAGCCAGGGACTAGCGGCGCTCTACGAGCAGTACTTC
-	TRBV28	TRBD2	TRBJ2-7	CASSLTLAGGPDEQYF	TGTGCCAGCAGTTTAACGCTAGCGGGAGGGCCGGACGAGCAGTACTTC
-	TRBV6-1	TRBD2	TRBJ2-4	CASSEGTSGSDIQYF	TGTGCCAGCAGTGAAGGGACTAGCGGGAGTGACATTCAGTACTTC
-	TRBV14	TRBD2	TRBJ2-1	CASSGRVYNEQFF	TGTGCCAGCAGTGGGAGGGTATACAATGAGCAGTTCTTC
-	TRBV10-2	-	TRBJ2-1	CAGSGSLYNEQFF	TGCGCCGGCTCAGGATCACTTTACAATGAGCAGTTCTTC
once	TRBV21-1	-	TRBJ2-3	CASSKSLCSGRNADTQYF	TGTGCCAGCAGCAAATCTTTATGTAGCGGGAGGAATGCAGATACGCAGTATTTT
once	TRBV19	TRBD1	TRBJ1-2	CASSSWTGEGNYGYTF	TGTGCCAGTAGTTCGTGGACAGGGGAAGGGAACTATGGCTACACCTTC
-	TRBV29-1	-	TRBJ2-7	CSVRMRGTYEQYF	TGCAGCGTTAGGATGAGAGGAACCTACGAGCAGTACTTC
once	TRBV7-3	TRBD2	TRBJ2-3	CASSSQRGDTDTQYF	TGTGCCAGCAGCTCTCAGCGGGGAGACACAGATACGCAGTATTTT
-	TRBV9	TRBD1	TRBJ2-7	CASSVATGQGESYEQYF	TGTGCCAGCAGCGTAGCTACCGGACAGGGTGAGAGTTACGAGCAGTACTTC